One and the same sample provided the 4 T cell receptor beta chains below, sequenced in a study of T-cell reconstitution after alpha-beta-depleted transplantation in children. The TCRbeta library was prepared with unique molecular identifiers. TCRdb itself ran the PCR reads through MiXCR, one entry per CDR3 protein. The sample lists fewer than 1 million distinct CDR3 sequences, 16% occurring once. The sample consisted of PBMCs, mostly from graft donor cells, taken 360 days after TCRalphabeta/CD19-depleted stem cell transplant. The source of these receptors is a male patient younger than 18 who had a stem cell transplant for acute lymphoblastic leukemia, so the T cells may come from the graft donor.

For this clonotype: A junction boundary mismatches the germline segment, possibly from a read error. This chain uses TRBV12-3 or TRBV12-4 with TRBJ2-7, with 16 bases lining up with TRBD2. This CDR3 is 16 amino acids long. CDR3 coding DNA: TGTGCCAGCAGTACGGGACTAGCGGGAGGGTTCTACCAGCAGTACTTC. Amino acids: CASSTGLAGGFYQQYF.

The chain couples TRBV7-2 to TRBJ2-5; D is possibly TRBD2 (5 bases). This CDR3 is built from 14 residues. The germline V gene has CDR1 SGHTA and CDR2 FQGNSA. The ends were cut back, 5 bases at V and 1 base at J, with 11 bases in the middle. CDR3: CASSRKDFQETQYF. The DNA for the CDR3 is TGTGCCAGCAGCAGGAAGGACTTCCAAGAGACCCAGTACTTC.

Only a few counts were recorded for this clonotype. The rearrangement joins TRBV12-3 or TRBV12-4 to TRBJ2-5; 8 bases agree with TRBD2. The CDR3 consists of 16 residues. J lost 1 base, V lost 5 bases, and 9 bases had no gene match. The CDR3 region has the DNA TGTGCCAGCAGTCCAGTTAGCGGGACCTTCCAAGAGACCCAGTACTTC. Encoded protein: CASSPVSGTFQETQYF.

The table lists this clonotype with many counts. The V and J genes are TRBV12-3 or TRBV12-4 and TRBJ2-3; D gene ambiguous. The V end lost 8 bases, the J end lost 4 bases, and 1 base lay between the germline ends. The CDR3 is made up of 9 amino acids. The CDR3 DNA reads TGTGCCAGCCCAGATACGCAGTATTTT. Protein product: CASPDTQYF.